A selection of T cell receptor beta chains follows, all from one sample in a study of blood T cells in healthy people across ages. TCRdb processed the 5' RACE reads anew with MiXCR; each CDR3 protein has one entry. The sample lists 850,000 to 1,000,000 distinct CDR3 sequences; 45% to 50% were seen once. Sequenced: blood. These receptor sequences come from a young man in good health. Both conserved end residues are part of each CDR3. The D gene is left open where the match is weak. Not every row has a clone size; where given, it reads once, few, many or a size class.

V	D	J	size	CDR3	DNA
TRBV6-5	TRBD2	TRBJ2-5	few	CASSRLAGGYGETQYF	TGTGCCAGCAGTAGACTAGCGGGGGGGTACGGAGAGACCCAGTACTTC
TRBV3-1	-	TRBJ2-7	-	CASSQETTAAVQYF	TGTGCCAGCAGCCAAGAGACAACCGCAGCGGTGCAGTACTTC
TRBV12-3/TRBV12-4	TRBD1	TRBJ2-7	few	CASSITGAGVYEQYF	TGTGCCAGCAGCATAACAGGGGCAGGGGTATACGAGCAGTACTTC
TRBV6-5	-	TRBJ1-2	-	CASSSYRVPYGYTF	TGTGCCAGCAGTTCCTACAGGGTGCCCTATGGCTACACCTTC
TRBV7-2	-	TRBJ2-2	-	CASKYGGQDTGELFF	TGTGCCAGCAAATACGGGGGGCAGGACACCGGGGAGCTGTTTTTT
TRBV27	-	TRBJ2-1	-	CASRGTGGDFYNEQFF	TGTGCCAGCAGGGGGACGGGGGGCGATTTCTACAATGAGCAGTTCTTC
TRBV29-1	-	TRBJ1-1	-	CSVAGQLNTEAFF	TGCAGCGTCGCCGGACAGCTGAACACTGAAGCTTTCTTT
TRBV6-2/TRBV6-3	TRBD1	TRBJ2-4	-	CASSYPGTGANIQYF	TGTGCCAGCAGTTACCCTGGGACAGGGGCAAACATTCAGTACTTC
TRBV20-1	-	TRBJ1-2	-	CSASQGKYGYTF	TGCAGTGCTAGTCAGGGCAAATATGGCTACACCTTC
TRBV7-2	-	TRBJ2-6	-	CASSLGLLSGANVLTF	TGTGCCAGCAGCTTGGGACTCCTCTCTGGGGCCAACGTCCTGACTTTC